Listed below are T cell receptor beta chains from one sample, sequenced in a study of T cell responses to AZD1222 COVID-19 vaccine. The assay was immunoSEQ multiplex PCR, and TCRdb's table has in-frame clones only and misses some. Of 150,000 to 200,000 clones listed, roughly 92% are singletons. The source was peripheral blood, collected 28 days after the second AZD1222 dose. The origin of the receptors is an adult who received the AZD1222 COVID-19 vaccine. CDR3s leave out the opening cysteine and the closing phenylalanine or tryptophan.

CDR3 protein | V gene
ASSQDSGRVDSYEQY | TRBV4-1
SAGDEKLF | TRBV20-1
ASSSTGWTGVGDYNEQF | TRBV27
SVEGQGGEKLF | TRBV29-1
ASSPGGTSGILTYEQY | TRBV11-2
ASSGGGTGNTIY | TRBV7-6
ASSARGTGPEQY | TRBV19
ASSVVPAGGYEQY | TRBV9
ASSFLGRTRGYT | TRBV6-5
ASREVNTEAF | TRBV7-9
ASSPSREVGQY | TRBV18
ASSVHSSGTQETQY | TRBV9
ASSLSGNQPQH | TRBV7-2
ASSNRGRNTEAF | TRBV19
ASSQDTRIGDSSYNEQF | TRBV14
ASSPRTGKHSPLH | TRBV14
ASSRGSKTDGYT | TRBV5-4
ASKSRDSTDTQY | TRBV5-6
ASSLEIAGVWRGDTGELF | TRBV11-2
ASSPYEGLGQPQH | TRBV7-2
ASSLGNVDRTTYEQY | TRBV16
ASSDPAINTEAF | TRBV6-1
ASSITGTGGNYGYT | TRBV21-1
ASSYGLGDSPLH | TRBV6-2/TRBV6-3